The 28 T cell receptor beta chains in this list originate from one sample, sequenced in a study of cytomegalovirus exposure and HLA in healthy donors. Primers: 60 Vbeta forward and 13 Jbeta reverse. Assay: immunoSEQ multiplex PCR; the TCRdb copy retains only in-frame clones and omits some. The sample holds about 140,000 clones, around four fifths seen once. Sequencing was performed on PBMCs. These receptor sequences come from a male donor in good health and CMV-seropositive.

V and J are TRBV30 and TRBJ2-7; maybe TRBD2 (6 bases). The germline V gene has CDR1 GTSNPN and CDR2 SVGIG (reference sequence). The CDR3 is 13 residues long. The ends were cut back, 2 bases at V and 11 bases at J, with 19 bases in the middle. CDR3 loop: CAWSSVTLDYKYF. CDR3 bases: TGTGCCTGGAGTTCAGTAACACTGGACTATAAGTACTTC.

The rearrangement links TRBV4-3 to TRBJ1-4, with D possibly being TRBD1 (6 bases). This CDR3 is built from 14 residues. The V gene's germline CDR1 is LGHNA and CDR2 YSLEER. Trimming took off 1 base at V and 8 bases at J, with 11 bases between the two ends. This chain's CDR3 is CASSQGQGSEKLFF. CDR3 DNA sequence: TGCGCCAGCAGCCAAGGGCAGGGGAGCGAAAAACTGTTTTTT.

The chain uses TRBV5-4 and TRBJ2-1; the D gene is possibly TRBD2 (7 bases). Trimming stripped 1 base from V and 6 bases from J, with 17 bases between. CDR3 length: 16 residues. CDR1 SGHNT and CDR2 YYREEE come from the germline V gene (reference sequence). The CDR3 sequence: CASSLPPVRGGNEQFF. The DNA for the CDR3 is TGTGCCAGCAGCTTGCCACCAGTGAGGGGGGGCAATGAGCAGTTCTTC.

The chain joins TRBV9 to TRBJ1-2, with unresolved D. Trimming stripped 0 bases from V and 7 bases from J, with 19 bases between. The CDR3 runs to 16 residues. Per germline, CDR1 SGDLS and CDR2 YYNGEE. CDR3 sequence: CASSVEAWREMSGYTF. In DNA form, the CDR3 reads TGTGCCAGCAGCGTAGAGGCCTGGAGGGAAATGAGTGGCTACACCTTC.

The chain combines TRBV11-2 with TRBJ2-7; tentative D call: TRBD1 (7 bases). With 5 bases removed from V and 4 bases from J, the gap between germline ends came to 12 bases. Germline-derived CDR1 and CDR2 are SGHAT and FQNNGV. CDR3 length equals 13 residues. CDR3 loop: CASSGGTEYEQYF. CDR3 nucleotides: TGTGCCAGCAGCGGAGGGACAGAATACGAGCAGTACTTC.

CDR3 bases: TGTGCCAGCAGTGCGAGAGCAGGGGGGCACAACACTGAAGCTTTCTTT. Residues: CASSARAGGHNTEAFF. The V call is TRBV6-1, the J call TRBJ1-1; 7 bases are shared with TRBD1. The CDR3 has 16 amino acids. The J segment lost 2 bases and the V segment lost 4 bases, leaving 10 bases of the junction unmatched. The germline V gene has CDR1 MNHNS and CDR2 SASEGT.

The V and J genes are TRBV10-3 and TRBJ2-5; TRBD1 matches 9 bases. The germline V gene has CDR1 ENHRY and CDR2 SYGVKD. The CDR3 is made up of 14 amino acids. V lost 6 bases and J lost 5; bases outside the gene matches: 7. The DNA for the CDR3 is TGTGCCATCAGCCCGACAGGGGGAATGGAGACCCAGTACTTC. As protein: CAISPTGGMETQYF.

A note on this clone: The same CDR3 is also encoded by other DNA sequences in this sample. The V and J genes are TRBV27 and TRBJ2-7; D is uncertain. The V end was cut by 0 bases, the J end by 2 bases, with 5 bases between. The CDR3 extends over 13 amino acids. Germline lookup yields CDR1 MNHEY and CDR2 SMNVEV (reference sequence). As DNA, the CDR3 is TGTGCCAGCAGTTTATCGCGAGCCTACGAGCAGTACTTC. This translates into CASSLSRAYEQYF.

The chain carries TRBV5-6 and TRBJ1-6; a possible D gene is TRBD1 (6 bases). CDR1 SGHDT and CDR2 YYEEEE come from the germline V gene. With 4 bases removed from V and 0 bases from J, the gap between germline ends came to 8 bases. This CDR3 has 15 residues. The DNA for the CDR3 is TGTGCCAGCAGCAGGGGGAGCTCCTATAATTCACCCCTCCACTTT. It encodes CASSRGSSYNSPLHF.

The rearrangement links TRBV6-1 to TRBJ2-7, with a possible D match to TRBD1 (6 bases). V lost 6 bases, J lost 6 bases, and 21 bases lay in between. The germline V gene has CDR1 MNHNS and CDR2 SASEGT. The CDR3 is 15 amino acids. The CDR3 sequence: CASRRTDNWLTEQYF. The CDR3, as DNA: TGTGCCAGCAGGCGGACAGACAACTGGCTTACCGAGCAGTACTTC.

The V and J genes are TRBV27 and TRBJ2-6, with TRBD2 as a possible D gene (7 bases). CDR1 and CDR2 from the germline V gene are MNHEY and SMNVEV (reference sequence). Trimming left V 5 bases short and J 2 bases short, with 19 bases between. This CDR3 has 18 amino acids. Here the CDR3 reads CASSPFWGGTTGANVLTF. The CDR3 DNA reads as TGTGCCAGCAGTCCTTTTTGGGGGGGGACAACTGGGGCCAACGTCCTGACTTTC.

This sequence joins TRBV6-1 and TRBJ2-7; 8 bases align to TRBD1. Germline V CDR1 and CDR2: MNHNS, SASEGT. J lost 2 bases, V lost 6 bases, and 9 bases had no gene match. The CDR3 sequence is 15 residues long. CDR3 nucleotide sequence: TGTGCCAGCAGCCGAGACAGGGGCCAACCCTACGAGCAGTACTTC. It translates to CASSRDRGQPYEQYF.

Notes on this clone: At one boundary the junction diverges from the germline segment, which might be a read error. This chain links TRBV7-9 with TRBJ1-4; a weak D match, TRBD1 (5 bases). Germline lookup yields CDR1 SEHNR and CDR2 FQNEAQ (reference sequence). This CDR3 has 19 amino acids. DNA of the CDR3: TGTTCCAGCAGTCAAACCTACTCCGGGACTCTCTTTCGGGATGAAAAACTGTTTTTT. Protein product: CSSSQTYSGTLFRDEKLFF.

The chain is built from TRBV4-3 and TRBJ2-2; TRBD2 might be the D (6 bases). This CDR3 is built from 18 residues. Trimming cost V 0 bases and J 3 bases, with 17 bases left between them. Germline CDR1 and CDR2: LGHNA and YSLEER. This CDR3 is CASSQDHREREYTGELFF. The CDR3 region has the DNA TGCGCCAGCAGCCAAGATCACCGGGAGAGGGAATACACCGGGGAGCTGTTTTTT.

The chain employs TRBV28 and TRBJ1-1; a weak D match, TRBD1 (5 bases). Germline V CDR1 and CDR2: MDHEN, SYDVKM. This CDR3 spans 13 amino acids. Trimming stripped 7 bases from V and 4 bases from J, with 13 bases between. The CDR3 DNA reads TGTGCCAGCAACCCCCAGGGAGGCACTGAAGCTTTCTTT. Amino acid sequence: CASNPQGGTEAFF. The full variable domain, its missing parts supplied by reference TRBV28 and TRBJ1-1, is DVKVTQSSRYLVKRTGEKVFLECVQDMDHENMFWYRQDPGLGLRLIYFSYDVKMKEKGDIPEGYSVSREKKERFSLILESASTNQTSMYLCASNPQGGTEAFFGQGTRLTVV.

The V and J genes are TRBV28 and TRBJ2-7; maybe TRBD2 (7 bases). Per germline, CDR1 MDHEN and CDR2 SYDVKM. There are 15 residues in the CDR3. Trimming removed 4 bases at V and 1 base at J, with 14 bases between. CDR3 protein: CASSSKRDISYEQYF. The DNA of the CDR3 is TGTGCCAGCAGTTCCAAGCGGGACATTTCCTACGAGCAGTACTTC.

The chain has TRBV11-2 and TRBJ2-7, with D unclear. Trimming removed 1 base at V and 0 bases at J, with 10 bases between. The germline V gene encodes CDR1 SGHAT and CDR2 FQNNGV. CDR3 size: 15 residues. DNA for the CDR3: TGTGCCAGCAGCTTAGGAGCGTCAACCTCCTACGAGCAGTACTTC. Amino acids: CASSLGASTSYEQYF.

The V and J genes are TRBV10-3 and TRBJ2-1; D is possibly TRBD1 (6 bases). This CDR3 spans 14 amino acids. V was pared by 6 bases and J by 0 bases, with 9 bases between. Germline-derived CDR1 and CDR2 are ENHRY and SYGVKD. This chain's CDR3 is CAIRTGSSYNEQFF. CDR3 DNA sequence: TGTGCCATCAGGACAGGTTCCTCCTACAATGAGCAGTTCTTC.

This chain links TRBV28 with TRBJ2-7; 8 bases line up with TRBD1. Trimming took 5 bases from V and 3 from J; bases not matched to a gene: 3. The germline V gene has CDR1 MDHEN and CDR2 SYDVKM. The CDR3 contains 13 residues. The DNA for the CDR3 is TGTGCCAGCAGTCCGGGACAGGACTACGAGCAGTACTTC. Protein: CASSPGQDYEQYF. The full variable domain, in which reference TRBV28 and TRBJ2-7 provide the parts outside the CDR3, is DVKVTQSSRYLVKRTGEKVFLECVQDMDHENMFWYRQDPGLGLRLIYFSYDVKMKEKGDIPEGYSVSREKKERFSLILESASTNQTSMYLCASSPGQDYEQYFGPGTRLTVT.

The gene calls are TRBV7-9 and TRBJ2-7; 7 bases line up with TRBD1. V shed 4 bases and J 0 bases; nucleotides not matched to a gene: 3. The CDR3 sequence is 14 residues long. CDR1 SEHNR and CDR2 FQNEAQ come from the germline V gene (reference sequence). Written as DNA, the CDR3 is TGTGCCAGCAGCTGGGGACAGAGCTCCTACGAGCAGTACTTC. Its translation is CASSWGQSSYEQYF.

V gene TRBV2 combines with J gene TRBJ1-1; 8 nucleotides match TRBD1. Trimming removed 7 bases from V and 5 bases from J; junction bases left unmatched: 3. This CDR3 is built from 12 residues. CDR1 is SNHLY, CDR2 FYNNEI, per germline. CDR3 DNA sequence: TGTGCCAGCATCCAGGGGGCGACTGAAGCTTTCTTT. Translation: CASIQGATEAFF.

The chain couples TRBV13 to TRBJ2-4, with 8 bases lining up with TRBD2. V shed 3 bases and J 1 base; nucleotides not matched to a gene: 5. The CDR3 runs 16 residues. Germline V gene lookup returns CDR1 PRHDT and CDR2 FYEKMQ (reference sequence). The CDR3 protein is CASSFRAGAAKNIQYF. For the CDR3, the DNA is TGTGCCAGCAGCTTCCGAGCGGGAGCGGCCAAAAACATTCAGTACTTC.

This sequence joins TRBV5-1 and TRBJ2-7; 7 bases match TRBD2. With V trimmed by 3 bases and J by 0 bases, 12 bases remained unmatched. Germline V lookup: CDR1 SGHRS, CDR2 YFSETQ. CDR3 length: 17 residues. CDR3 nucleotides: TGCGCCAGCAGCTATCACACCTTAGCGGGCGGCTCCTACGAGCAGTACTTC. Translated, it gives CASSYHTLAGGSYEQYF.

The rearrangement joins TRBV6-5 to TRBJ1-1; 10 bases are a match to TRBD1. V shed 0 bases, J shed 11 bases, and the junction held 12 bases outside the gene matches. From germline, CDR1 is MNHEY and CDR2 SVGAGI. This CDR3 comprises 16 residues. The CDR3 loop reads CASSYSLDSGTGVAFF. Written as DNA, the CDR3 is TGTGCCAGCAGTTACTCCTTGGATTCCGGGACAGGGGTCGCTTTCTTT.

V usage is TRBV9 and J usage is TRBJ2-1; a weak D match, TRBD2 (6 bases). The CDR3 totals 14 residues. Germline V CDR1 and CDR2: SGDLS, YYNGEE. V lost 1 base, J lost 8 bases, and 13 bases lay in between. CDR3 nucleotides: TGTGCCAGCAGCGTAAGCCCCGGGAGCGATGAGCAGTTCTTC. This encodes CASSVSPGSDEQFF.

V gene TRBV7-2 combines with J gene TRBJ2-7; 7 nucleotides match TRBD2. This CDR3 spans 15 amino acids. Trimming cost V 3 bases and J 2 bases; bases outside gene matches: 7. Germline V gene sequence: CDR1 SGHTA, CDR2 FQGNSA. CDR3 residues: CASSLGPAGPYEQYF. CDR3 sequence (DNA): TGTGCCAGCAGCTTGGGGCCAGCGGGACCCTACGAGCAGTACTTC.

J is TRBJ2-3 and V is TRBV2; 15 positions agree with TRBD2. The germline V gene encodes CDR1 SNHLY and CDR2 FYNNEI. The CDR3 totals 17 residues. With V trimmed by 7 bases and J by 4 bases, 9 bases remained unmatched. The CDR3 nucleotides read TGTGCCAGCACGAAGGGGACTAGCGGGAGGAGGGCAGATACGCAGTATTTT. This encodes CASTKGTSGRRADTQYF.

The chain uses TRBV6-5 and TRBJ2-1; weak D call: TRBD2 (5 bases). This CDR3 spans 12 amino acids. V lost 2 bases and J lost 12, with 11 bases in between. Looked up from germline, CDR1 is MNHEY and CDR2 is SVGAGI. This CDR3 is CASSYRAGGQFF. CDR3 nucleotide sequence: TGTGCCAGCAGTTACAGGGCAGGAGGGCAGTTCTTC.